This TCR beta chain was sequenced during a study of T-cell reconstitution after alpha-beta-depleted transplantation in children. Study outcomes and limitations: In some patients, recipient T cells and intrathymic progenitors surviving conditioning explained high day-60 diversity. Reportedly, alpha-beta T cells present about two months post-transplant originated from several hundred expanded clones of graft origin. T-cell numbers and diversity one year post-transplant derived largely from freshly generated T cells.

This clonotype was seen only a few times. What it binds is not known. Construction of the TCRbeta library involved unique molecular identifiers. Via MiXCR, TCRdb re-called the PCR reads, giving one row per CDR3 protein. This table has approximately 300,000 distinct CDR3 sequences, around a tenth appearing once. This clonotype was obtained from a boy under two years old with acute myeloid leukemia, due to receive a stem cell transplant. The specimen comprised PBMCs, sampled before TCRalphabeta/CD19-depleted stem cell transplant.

The CDR3 bases are TGTGCCAGCAGCTTCCTAGCGGGGTCCTACAATGAGCAGTTCTTC. The encoded protein is CASSFLAGSYNEQFF. This chain joins TRBV7-8 and TRBJ2-1; 9 positions match TRBD2. Trimming took 3 bases from V and 1 from J; bases not matched to a gene: 1. Germline V gene lookup returns CDR1 SGHVS and CDR2 FQNEAQ. CDR3 size: 15 residues.